This TCR beta chain was observed in a study of tumor and adjacent non-tumor tissue in lung cancer. This sample's RNA came from whole unsorted tissue. The normal lung tissue was taken more than 3 cm from the tumor edge. The library came from three nested PCR rounds adapted from ARM-PCR protocols. MiXCR was run by TCRdb on the multiplex PCR reads, yielding one entry per CDR3 protein. The repertoire includes 40,000 to 60,000 distinct CDR3 sequences, 64% of them detected once, and 30% sits in the top ten. Note on this clonotype: Mismatch with germline at one junction end may stem from a read error.

The CDR3 has 11 residues. Material for sequencing was distant non-tumor lung tissue. The receptor was isolated from a woman in her seventies with non-small cell lung cancer. The V call is TRBV12-3 or TRBV12-4, the J call TRBJ2-5; no firm D call. The CDR3 here is CASNHQETQCF. CDR3 nucleotide sequence: TGTGCCAGCAATCACCAAGAGACCCAGTGCTTC.